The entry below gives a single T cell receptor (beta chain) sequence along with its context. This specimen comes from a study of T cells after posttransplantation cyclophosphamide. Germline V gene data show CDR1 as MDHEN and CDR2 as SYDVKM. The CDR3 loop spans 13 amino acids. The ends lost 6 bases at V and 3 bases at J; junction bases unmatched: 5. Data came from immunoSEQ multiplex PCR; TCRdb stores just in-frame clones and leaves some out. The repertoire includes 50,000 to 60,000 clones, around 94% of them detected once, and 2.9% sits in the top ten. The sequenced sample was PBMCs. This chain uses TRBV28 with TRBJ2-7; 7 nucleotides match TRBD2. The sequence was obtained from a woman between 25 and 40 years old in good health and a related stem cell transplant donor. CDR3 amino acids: CASRDTSVYEQYF. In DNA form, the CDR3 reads TGTGCCAGCAGAGATACTAGCGTCTACGAGCAGTACTTC.